The clone carrying this TCR beta chain has just one count. Its specificity is not known. One end of the junction is discordant with germline, which a read error may explain. The sample is drawn from a study of T cell repertoires in cytomegalovirus infection. Study in general: Recently described HLA-C-restricted plus well-studied HLA-B-restricted CMV epitopes were used. It was the public TCR beta signatures that indicated both CMV infection and matching HLA type.

TCRdb reprocessed the reads via MiXCR and lists one record per CDR3 protein. The repertoire consists of 140,000 to 150,000 distinct CDR3 sequences, with over 25% occurring once and the leading ten covering around half. General study findings and limits: HLA-C-restricted, CMV-specific TCR beta clonotypes were dominant ex vivo. Summed frequency of public TCR beta families distinguished CMV carriers with the relevant HLA.

The CDR3 loop spans 14 amino acids. CDR1 DFQATT and CDR2 SNEGSKA come from the germline V gene (reference sequence). Sequenced here: CD8+ T cells from cultured PBMCs, sampled from culture after CMV antigen stimulation. The chain joins TRBV20-1 to TRBJ2-5; a possible D gene is TRBD2 (5 bases). This receptor was obtained from a human donor in good health (CMV status not recorded). Some clones in this sample may be carry-over from other donors' samples. The CDR3 is CSAQPLTIQETQYF. DNA for the CDR3: TGTAGTGCCCAGCCTCTGACTATCCAAGAGACCCAGTACTTC.